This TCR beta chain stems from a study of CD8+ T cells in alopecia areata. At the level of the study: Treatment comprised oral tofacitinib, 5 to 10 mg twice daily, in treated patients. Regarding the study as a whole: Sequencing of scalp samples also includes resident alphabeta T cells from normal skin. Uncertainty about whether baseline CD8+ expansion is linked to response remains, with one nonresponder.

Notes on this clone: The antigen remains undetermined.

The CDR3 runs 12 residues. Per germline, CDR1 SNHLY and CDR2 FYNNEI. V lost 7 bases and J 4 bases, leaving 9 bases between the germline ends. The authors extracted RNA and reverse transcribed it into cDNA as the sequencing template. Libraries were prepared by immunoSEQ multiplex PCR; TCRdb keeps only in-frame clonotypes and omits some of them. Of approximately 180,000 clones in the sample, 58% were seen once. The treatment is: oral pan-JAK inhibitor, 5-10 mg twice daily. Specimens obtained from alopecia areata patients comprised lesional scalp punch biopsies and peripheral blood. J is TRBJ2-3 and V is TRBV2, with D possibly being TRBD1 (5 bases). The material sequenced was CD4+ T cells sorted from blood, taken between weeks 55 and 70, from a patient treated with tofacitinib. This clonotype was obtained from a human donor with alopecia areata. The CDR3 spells CASKDNADTQYF. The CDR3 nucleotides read TGTGCCAGCAAGGACAACGCAGATACGCAGTATTTT.